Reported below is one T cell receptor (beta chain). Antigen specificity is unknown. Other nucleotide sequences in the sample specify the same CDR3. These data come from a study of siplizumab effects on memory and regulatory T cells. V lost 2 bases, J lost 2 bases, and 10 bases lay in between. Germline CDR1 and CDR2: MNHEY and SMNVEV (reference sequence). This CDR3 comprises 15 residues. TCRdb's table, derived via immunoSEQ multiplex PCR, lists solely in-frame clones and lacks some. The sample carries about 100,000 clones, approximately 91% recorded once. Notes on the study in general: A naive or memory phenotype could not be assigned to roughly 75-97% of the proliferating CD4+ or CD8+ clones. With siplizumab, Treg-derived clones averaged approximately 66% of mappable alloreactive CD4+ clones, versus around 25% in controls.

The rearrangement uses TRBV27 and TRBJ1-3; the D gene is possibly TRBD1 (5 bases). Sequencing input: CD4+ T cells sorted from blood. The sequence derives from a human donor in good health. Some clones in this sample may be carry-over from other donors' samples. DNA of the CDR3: TGTGCCAGCAGTTTACAGGGAGAGACTGGAAACACCATATATTTT. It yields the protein CASSLQGETGNTIYF.